This TCR beta chain was sequenced in a study of regulatory dendritic cells for organ transplantation. Overall study: Dendritic cell cultures received LPS on day 6. Study observations and caveats: Regulatory dendritic cells appeared to expand memory CD8+ clones less than mature ones. The authors noted considerable between-person heterogeneity in alloreactive memory CD8+ cells.

Some clones are missing from TCRdb's copy, which holds only in-frame ones; the method was immunoSEQ multiplex PCR. The sample carries about 11,000 clones, over 70% recorded once. A remark on this clone: Its antigen is currently unknown.

Sorted subsets were CFSE-labeled and cultured four to six days with allogeneic dendritic cells. Naive CD45RA+ and memory CD45RO+ CD4+ or CD8+ T cells were FACS-sorted. In germline, CDR1 is SEHNR, CDR2 FQNEAQ (reference sequence). The CDR3 contains 14 residues. V shed 3 bases and J shed 0 bases, with 8 bases lying between them. The receptor's source is a human donor in good health. The sample was memory CD4+ T cells from blood cultured with regulatory dendritic cells. As for subset: CD45RO+ memory T cells. The chain has TRBV7-9 and TRBJ1-1; D gene unclear. CDR3 region: CASSLSGLNTEAFF. For the CDR3, the DNA is TGTGCCAGCAGCTTGTCAGGTCTGAACACTGAAGCTTTCTTT.